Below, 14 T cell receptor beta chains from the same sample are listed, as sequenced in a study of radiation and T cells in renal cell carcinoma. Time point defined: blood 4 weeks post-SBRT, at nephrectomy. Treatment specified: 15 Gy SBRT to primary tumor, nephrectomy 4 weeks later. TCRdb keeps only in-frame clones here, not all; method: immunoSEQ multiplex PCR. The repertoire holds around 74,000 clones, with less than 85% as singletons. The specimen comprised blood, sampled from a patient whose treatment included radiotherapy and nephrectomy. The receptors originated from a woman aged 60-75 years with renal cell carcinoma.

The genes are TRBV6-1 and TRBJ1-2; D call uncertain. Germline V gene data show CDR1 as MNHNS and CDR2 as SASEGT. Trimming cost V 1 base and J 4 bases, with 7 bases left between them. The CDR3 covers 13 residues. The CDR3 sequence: CASSEGAVYGYTF. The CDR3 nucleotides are TGTGCCAGCAGTGAAGGGGCAGTCTATGGCTACACCTTC.

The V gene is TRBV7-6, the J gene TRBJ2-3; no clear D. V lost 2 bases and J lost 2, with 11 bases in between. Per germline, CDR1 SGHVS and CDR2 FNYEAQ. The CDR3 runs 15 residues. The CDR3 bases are TGTGCCAGCAGCTTACTTGGATCCTACACAGATACGCAGTATTTT. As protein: CASSLLGSYTDTQYF.

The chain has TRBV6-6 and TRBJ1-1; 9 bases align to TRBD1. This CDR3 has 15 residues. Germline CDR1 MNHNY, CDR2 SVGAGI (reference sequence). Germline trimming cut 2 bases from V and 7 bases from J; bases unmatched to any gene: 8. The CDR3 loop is CASSYPLTGGVEAFF. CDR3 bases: TGTGCCAGCAGTTACCCATTAACAGGGGGCGTTGAAGCTTTCTTT.

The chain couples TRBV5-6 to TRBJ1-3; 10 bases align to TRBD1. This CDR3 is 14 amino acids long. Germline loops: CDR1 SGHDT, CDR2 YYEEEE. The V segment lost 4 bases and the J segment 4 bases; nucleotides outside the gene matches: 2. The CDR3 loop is CASSTGQGGNTIYF. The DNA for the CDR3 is TGTGCCAGCAGCACGGGACAGGGGGGAAACACCATATATTTT.

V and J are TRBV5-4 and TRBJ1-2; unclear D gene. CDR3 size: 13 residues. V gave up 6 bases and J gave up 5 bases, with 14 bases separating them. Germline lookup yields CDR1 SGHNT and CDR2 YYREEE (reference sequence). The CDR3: CASTLTGSYGYTF. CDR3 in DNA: TGTGCCAGCACTCTAACGGGGAGTTATGGCTACACCTTC.

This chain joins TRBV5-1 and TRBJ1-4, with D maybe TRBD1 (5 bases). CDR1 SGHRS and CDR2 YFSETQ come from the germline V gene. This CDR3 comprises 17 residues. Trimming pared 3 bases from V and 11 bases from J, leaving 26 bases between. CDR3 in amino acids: CASSSGLTTVPIEKLFF. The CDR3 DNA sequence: TGCGCCAGCAGCTCAGGCCTCACGACAGTTCCGATTGAGAAACTGTTTTTT.

The CDR3 nucleotides are TGTGCCAGCAGCAGTCGGCCTCCCATAAACCCAGATACGCAGTATTTT. Its translation: CASSSRPPINPDTQYF. The chain couples TRBV25-1 to TRBJ2-3; D remains ambiguous. The germline V gene encodes CDR1 MGHDK and CDR2 SYGVNS. V lost 6 bases to trimming and J lost 4 bases, with 20 bases between them. The CDR3 sequence is 16 residues long.

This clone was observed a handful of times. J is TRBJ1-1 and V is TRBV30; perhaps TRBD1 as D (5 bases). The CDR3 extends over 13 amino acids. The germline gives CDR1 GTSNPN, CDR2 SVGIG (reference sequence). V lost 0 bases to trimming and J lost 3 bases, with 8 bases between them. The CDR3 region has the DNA TGTGCCTGGAGTGTACTAGGGGACACTGAAGCTTTCTTT. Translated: CAWSVLGDTEAFF.

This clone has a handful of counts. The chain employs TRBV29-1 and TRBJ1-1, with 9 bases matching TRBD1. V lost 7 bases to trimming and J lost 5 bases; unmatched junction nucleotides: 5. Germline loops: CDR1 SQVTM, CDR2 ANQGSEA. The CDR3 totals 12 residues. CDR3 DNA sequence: TGCAGCGAGGGACAGGGCTTGACTGAAGCTTTCTTT. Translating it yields CSEGQGLTEAFF.

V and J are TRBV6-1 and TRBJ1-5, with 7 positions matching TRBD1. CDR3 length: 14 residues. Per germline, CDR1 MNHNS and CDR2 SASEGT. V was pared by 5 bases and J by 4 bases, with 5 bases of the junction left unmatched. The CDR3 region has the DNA TGTGCCAGCAGTCTGGGACAGCCGAATCAGCCCCAGCATTTT. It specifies CASSLGQPNQPQHF.

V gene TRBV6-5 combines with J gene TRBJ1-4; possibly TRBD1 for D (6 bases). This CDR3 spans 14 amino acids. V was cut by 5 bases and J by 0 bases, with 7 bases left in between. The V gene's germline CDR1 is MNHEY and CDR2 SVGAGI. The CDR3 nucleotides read TGTGCCAGCAGTCCAGGGGCAACTAATGAAAAACTGTTTTTT. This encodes CASSPGATNEKLFF.

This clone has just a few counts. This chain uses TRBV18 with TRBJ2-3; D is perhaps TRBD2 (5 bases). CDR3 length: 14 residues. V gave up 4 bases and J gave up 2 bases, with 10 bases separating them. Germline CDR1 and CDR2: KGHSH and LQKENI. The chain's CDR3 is CASSRWEHTDTQYF. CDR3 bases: TGTGCCAGCTCACGATGGGAGCACACAGATACGCAGTATTTT.

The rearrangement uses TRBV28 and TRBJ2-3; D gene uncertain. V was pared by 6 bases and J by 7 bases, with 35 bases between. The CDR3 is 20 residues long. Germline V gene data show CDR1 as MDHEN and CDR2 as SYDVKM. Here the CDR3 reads CASSPRYQASERAPKNTQYF. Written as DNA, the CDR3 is TGTGCCAGCAGCCCTCGATACCAAGCGAGCGAAAGGGCCCCAAAAAATACGCAGTATTTT.

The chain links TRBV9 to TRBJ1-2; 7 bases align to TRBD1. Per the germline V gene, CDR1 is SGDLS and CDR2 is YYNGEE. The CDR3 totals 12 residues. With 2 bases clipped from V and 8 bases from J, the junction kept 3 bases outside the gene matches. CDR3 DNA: TGTGCCAGCAGCGTCTTAGGGGGCGGCTACACCTTC. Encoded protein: CASSVLGGGYTF. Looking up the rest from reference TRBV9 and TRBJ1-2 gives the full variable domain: DSGVTQTPKHLITATGQRVTLRCSPRSGDLSVYWYQQSLDQGLQFLIQYYNGEERAKGNILERFSAQQFPDLHSELNLSSLELGDSALYFCASSVLGGGYTFGSGTRLTVV.